Each of the 9 T cell receptor beta chains below was sequenced from the same sample in a study of T cells in Graves' hyperthyroidism and ophthalmopathy. What was amplified from RNA transcripts were TCR beta CDR3 regions. Initially, a first-round RT-PCR of the TCR CDR3 employed the HTBI primer set. Via MiXCR, TCRdb re-called the multiplex PCR reads, giving one row per CDR3 protein. Here the sample spans about 770,000 distinct CDR3 sequences, around 19% being singletons. Material: blood. These TCRs come from a woman aged 45-59 years with Graves' hyperthyroidism that later progressed to Graves' ophthalmopathy.

J is TRBJ1-2 and V is TRBV6-2 or TRBV6-3; D remains unclear. Germline V lookup: CDR1 MNHEY, CDR2 SVGEGT. CDR3 length: 14 residues. The ends were cut back, 0 bases at V and 7 bases at J, with 12 bases in the middle. The CDR3 coding sequence is TGTGCCAGCAGTTACTCTATCGAAGTAGGTGGCTACACCTTC. Translated: CASSYSIEVGGYTF.

The J gene is TRBJ1-3, the V gene TRBV30, with no clear D. This CDR3 has 14 amino acids. From germline, CDR1 is GTSNPN and CDR2 SVGIG (reference sequence). The germline V and J ends were trimmed by 2 bases and 5 bases, with 13 bases remaining between them. The CDR3 region is CAWSRGGRRNTIYF. In nucleotides, the CDR3 is TGTGCCTGGAGTCGAGGAGGGAGGCGAAACACCATATATTTT.

V is TRBV5-8 and J is TRBJ2-5, with D maybe TRBD1 (5 bases). The germline CDR1 and CDR2 sequences are SGHTS and YDEGEE. The CDR3 sequence is 15 residues long. Trimming removed 1 base at V and 2 bases at J, with 12 bases between. CDR3 nucleotide sequence: TGTGCCAGCAGCTTGTCCCAGGGCTCTCAAGAGACCCAGTACTTC. As protein: CASSLSQGSQETQYF.

V is TRBV5-6 and J is TRBJ1-1; no clear D. CDR1 and CDR2 from the germline V gene are SGHDT and YYEEEE. The CDR3 spans 15 residues. V was cut by 0 bases and J by 2 bases, with 11 bases left in between. The CDR3 loop is CASSLVARINTEAFF. CDR3 nucleotide sequence: TGTGCCAGCAGCTTGGTGGCTCGAATAAACACTGAAGCTTTCTTT. The complete variable domain, with remaining parts taken from reference TRBV5-6 and TRBJ1-1, reads DAGVTQSPTHLIKTRGQQVTLRCSPKSGHDTVSWYQQALGQGPQFIFQYYEEEERQRGNFPDRFSGHQFPNYSSELNVNALLLGDSALYLCASSLVARINTEAFFGQGTRLTVV.

This clonotype was observed many times. V usage is TRBV30 and J usage is TRBJ1-3; no reliable D call. The germline V gene has CDR1 GTSNPN and CDR2 SVGIG (reference sequence). V was shortened by 1 base and J by 7 bases, with 8 bases between the two germline ends. This CDR3 contains 12 residues. CDR3 nucleotide sequence: TGTGCCTGGAGTGGACAAACGAACACCATATATTTT. This encodes CAWSGQTNTIYF.

The V and J genes are TRBV5-6 and TRBJ1-1; no clear D. Germline lookup yields CDR1 SGHDT and CDR2 YYEEEE. Trimming took 2 bases from V and 1 from J, leaving 12 bases between them. This CDR3 has 15 residues. CDR3 protein: CASSFTPPPNTEAFF. CDR3 nucleotides: TGTGCCAGCAGCTTTACCCCCCCCCCGAACACTGAAGCTTTCTTT.

This clonotype occurred many times. J is TRBJ1-1 and V is TRBV11-2, with 8 bases that match TRBD1. Per the germline V gene, CDR1 is SGHAT and CDR2 is FQNNGV. V was pared by 5 bases and J by 0 bases, with 14 bases of the junction left unmatched. This CDR3 has 18 residues. This chain's CDR3 is CASSTDQTGGRMNTEAFF. The CDR3, as DNA: TGTGCCAGCAGCACTGACCAAACAGGGGGTCGCATGAACACTGAAGCTTTCTTT.

The chain is built from TRBV30 and TRBJ2-5, with 8 bases matching TRBD2. Per the germline V gene, CDR1 is GTSNPN and CDR2 is SVGIG (reference sequence). This CDR3 is 13 amino acids long. V trimming: 5 bases; J trimming: 1 base; junction bases outside the gene matches: 3. CDR3 sequence (DNA): TGTGCCTGGGCGGGGGGTTTCCAAGAGACCCAGTACTTC. Translation gives CAWAGGFQETQYF.

This clonotype occurred many times. This sequence joins TRBV12-3 or TRBV12-4 and TRBJ2-5; D call uncertain. Trimming took 2 bases from V and 7 from J, leaving 11 bases between them. This CDR3 has 13 amino acids. CDR3 sequence (DNA): TGTGCCAGCAGTTTACTTGCCCCCTCGACCCAGTACTTC. Amino acid sequence: CASSLLAPSTQYF.